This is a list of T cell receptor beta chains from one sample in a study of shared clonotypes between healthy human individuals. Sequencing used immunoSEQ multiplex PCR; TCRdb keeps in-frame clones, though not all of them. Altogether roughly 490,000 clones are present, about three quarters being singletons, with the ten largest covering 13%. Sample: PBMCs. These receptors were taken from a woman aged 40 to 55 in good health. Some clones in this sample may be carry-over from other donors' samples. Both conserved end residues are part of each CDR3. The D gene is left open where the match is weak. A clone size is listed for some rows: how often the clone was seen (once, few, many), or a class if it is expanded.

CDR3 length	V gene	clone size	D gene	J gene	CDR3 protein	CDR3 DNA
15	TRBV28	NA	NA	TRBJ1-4	CASLGLWVGGEKLFF	TGTGCCAGCCTGGGGCTGTGGGTGGGGGGTGAAAAACTGTTTTTT
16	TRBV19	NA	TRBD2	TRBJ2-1	CASSTGSQGGYNEQFF	TGTGCCAGTAGTACCGGGAGCCAGGGAGGGTACAATGAGCAGTTCTTC
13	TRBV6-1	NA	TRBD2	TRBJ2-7	CASSSTSGYEQYF	TGTGCCAGCAGTTCGACTAGCGGCTACGAGCAGTACTTC
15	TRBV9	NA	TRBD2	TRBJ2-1	CASSLAGSSYNEQFF	TGTGCCAGCAGCCTAGCGGGTAGCTCCTACAATGAGCAGTTCTTC
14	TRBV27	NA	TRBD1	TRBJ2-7	CASSLGQKPYEQYF	TGTGCCAGCAGTCTGGGACAGAAGCCGTACGAGCAGTACTTC
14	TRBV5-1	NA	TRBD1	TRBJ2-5	CASSWDGQGETQYF	TGCGCCAGCAGCTGGGATGGACAGGGAGAGACCCAGTACTTC
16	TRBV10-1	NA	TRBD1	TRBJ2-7	CASSESRTGANYEQYF	TGCGCCAGCAGTGAGAGCCGGACAGGGGCGAACTACGAGCAGTACTTC
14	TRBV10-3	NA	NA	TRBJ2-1	CAISPTDTYNEQFF	TGTGCCATCAGTCCGACCGACACCTACAATGAGCAGTTCTTC
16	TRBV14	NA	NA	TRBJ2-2	CASSQGPAGRTGELFF	TGTGCCAGCAGCCAAGGGCCGGCAGGAAGGACCGGGGAGCTGTTTTTT
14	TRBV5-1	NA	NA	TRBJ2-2	CASSLVQNTGELFF	TGCGCCAGCAGCTTGGTTCAGAACACCGGGGAGCTGTTTTTT
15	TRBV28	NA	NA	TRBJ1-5	CASRLAGYSNQPQHF	TGTGCCAGCAGACTTGCAGGATATAGCAATCAGCCCCAGCATTTT
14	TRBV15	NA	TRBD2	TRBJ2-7	CATRTSGSSYEQYF	TGTGCCACCCGGACTAGCGGGAGCTCCTACGAGCAGTACTTC
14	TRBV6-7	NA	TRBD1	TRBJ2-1	CASSYGTGRNEQFF	TGTGCCAGCAGTTACGGGACAGGGAGAAATGAGCAGTTCTTC
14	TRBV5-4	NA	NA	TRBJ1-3	CASSLGHSGNTIYF	TGTGCCAGCAGCTTGGGACACTCTGGAAACACCATATATTTT
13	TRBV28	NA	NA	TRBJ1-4	CATVGATNEKLFF	TGTGCCACCGTCGGTGCAACTAATGAAAAACTGTTTTTT
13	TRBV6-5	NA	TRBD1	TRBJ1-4	CASSGTGYEKLFF	TGTGCCAGCAGCGGGACAGGGTACGAAAAACTGTTTTTT
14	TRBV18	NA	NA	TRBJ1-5	CASSPEQTSQPQHF	TGTGCCAGCTCACCGGAGCAGACGAGTCAGCCCCAGCATTTT
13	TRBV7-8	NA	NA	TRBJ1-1	CASSLGGQWWAFF	TGTGCCAGCAGCTTAGGAGGGCAGTGGTGGGCTTTCTTT
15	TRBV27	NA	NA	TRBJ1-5	CASRASPRGNQPQHF	TGTGCCAGCCGGGCCTCGCCTCGGGGCAATCAGCCCCAGCATTTT
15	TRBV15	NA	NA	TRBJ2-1	CATSEDSSSASKQFF	TGTGCCACCAGCGAAGATAGTTCTAGTGCCTCCAAGCAGTTCTTC
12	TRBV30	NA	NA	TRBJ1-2	CAWSLLMAGLTF	TGTGCCTGGAGTTTACTTATGGCAGGCCTCACCTTC
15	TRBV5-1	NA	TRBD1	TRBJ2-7	CASSLMVGQDYEQYF	TGCGCCAGCAGCTTGATGGTGGGACAGGACTACGAGCAGTACTTC
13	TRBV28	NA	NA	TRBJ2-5	CASSFVARETQYF	TGTGCCAGCAGTTTCGTAGCACGGGAGACCCAGTACTTC
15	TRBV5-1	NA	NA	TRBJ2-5	CASSLPHTYQETQYF	TGCGCCAGCAGCTTACCCCACACGTACCAAGAGACCCAGTACTTC
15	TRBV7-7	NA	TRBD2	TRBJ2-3	CASSLGEGSTDTQYF	TGTGCCAGCAGCTTGGGGGAGGGGAGCACAGATACGCAGTATTTT
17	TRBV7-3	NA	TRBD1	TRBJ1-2	CASSLTGGQGISKGYTF	TGTGCCAGCAGCTTAACTGGTGGACAGGGGATTTCAAAGGGCTACACCTTC
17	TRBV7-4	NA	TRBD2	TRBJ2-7	CASSFVAGDFKGYEQYF	TGTGCCAGCAGCTTCGTTGCGGGAGATTTCAAGGGGTACGAGCAGTACTTC
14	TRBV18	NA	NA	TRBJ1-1	CASSLGQQNTEAFF	TGTGCCAGCTCACTGGGACAACAGAACACTGAAGCTTTCTTT
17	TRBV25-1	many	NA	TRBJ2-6	CASSEVGTGTGANVLTF	TGTGCCAGCAGTGAAGTCGGTACAGGGACCGGGGCCAACGTCCTGACTTTC
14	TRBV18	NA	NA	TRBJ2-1	CASRTSSSYNEQFF	TGTGCCAGCCGAACTAGCAGTTCCTACAATGAGCAGTTCTTC
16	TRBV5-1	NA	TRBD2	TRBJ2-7	CASSFDPLASGYEQYF	TGCGCCAGCAGCTTCGACCCACTAGCGTCGGGCTACGAGCAGTACTTC
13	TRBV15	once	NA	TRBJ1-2	CATSRDRVYGYTF	TGTGCCACCAGCAGAGACAGGGTTTATGGCTACACCTTC
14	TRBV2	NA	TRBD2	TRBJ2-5	CASLSGSRRETQYF	TGTGCCAGCCTAAGCGGGAGTCGTAGGGAGACCCAGTACTTC
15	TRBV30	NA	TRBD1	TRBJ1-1	CAWSVPDRGRAEAFF	TGTGCCTGGAGTGTACCGGACAGGGGGCGGGCTGAAGCTTTCTTT
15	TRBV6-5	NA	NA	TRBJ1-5	CASSDGGYSNQPQHF	TGTGCCAGCAGCGACGGAGGGTACAGCAATCAGCCCCAGCATTTT
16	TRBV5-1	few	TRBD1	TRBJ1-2	CASSLNGGTANYGYTF	TGCGCCAGCAGCCTAAATGGAGGGACAGCGAACTATGGCTACACCTTC
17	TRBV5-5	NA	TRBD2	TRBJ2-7	CASSLFLAGEWRYEQYF	TGTGCCAGCAGCTTGTTTCTAGCGGGAGAATGGAGGTACGAGCAGTACTTC
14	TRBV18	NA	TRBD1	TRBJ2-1	CASSPSQGAWEQFF	TGTGCCAGCTCACCAAGTCAGGGGGCATGGGAGCAGTTCTTC
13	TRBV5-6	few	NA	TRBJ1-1	CASSGTTGTEAFF	TGTGCCAGCAGCGGAACCACAGGGACTGAAGCTTTCTTT
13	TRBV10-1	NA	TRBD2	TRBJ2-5	CARIAGEEETQYF	TGCGCCAGGATAGCGGGAGAGGAAGAGACCCAGTACTTC
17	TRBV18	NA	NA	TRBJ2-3	CASSPSGLGPSTDTQYF	TGTGCCAGCTCACCATCCGGTTTGGGGCCTTCCACAGATACGCAGTATTTT
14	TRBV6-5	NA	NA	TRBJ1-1	CASSYQVGYPEAFF	TGTGCCAGCAGTTACCAGGTCGGGTACCCTGAAGCTTTCTTT
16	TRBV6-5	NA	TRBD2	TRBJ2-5	CASSYASGSGQETQYF	TGTGCCAGCAGTTACGCTAGCGGGAGTGGGCAAGAGACCCAGTACTTC
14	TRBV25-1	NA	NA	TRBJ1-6	CASNTQGYNSPLHF	TGTGCCAGCAACACCCAGGGTTATAATTCACCCCTCCACTTT
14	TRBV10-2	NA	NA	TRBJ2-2	CASKSGPNTGELFF	TGCGCCAGCAAGTCAGGGCCGAACACCGGGGAGCTGTTTTTT
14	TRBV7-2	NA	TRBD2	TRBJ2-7	CASSSTSGNYEQYF	TGTGCCAGCAGCTCGACTAGCGGGAACTACGAGCAGTACTTC
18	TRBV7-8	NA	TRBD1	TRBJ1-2	CASSLPGTGGNLGYGYTF	TGTGCCAGCAGCTTGCCCGGGACAGGGGGCAATTTGGGCTATGGCTACACCTTC
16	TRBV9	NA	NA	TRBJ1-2	CASSVGDPGTYYGYTF	TGTGCCAGCAGCGTAGGCGACCCCGGGACATACTATGGCTACACCTTC
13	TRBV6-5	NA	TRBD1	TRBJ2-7	CASSYGGQNKQYF	TGTGCCAGCAGTTACGGGGGACAGAATAAGCAGTACTTC
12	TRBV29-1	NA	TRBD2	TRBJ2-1	CSVGTSILMQFF	TGCAGCGTTGGGACTAGCATCCTGATGCAGTTCTTC
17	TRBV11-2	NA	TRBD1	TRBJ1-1	CASSLDGAGGAGTEAFF	TGTGCCAGCAGCTTAGATGGGGCAGGGGGCGCGGGCACTGAAGCTTTCTTT